Below, one TCR beta chain is given with its context. What antigen it recognizes has not been identified. Base qualities are missing; no much larger clone stands one base away. TCR beta CDR3 regions were amplified from RNA transcripts for repertoire sequencing. The first round of RT-PCR was done with HTBI primers and the Qiagen OneStep RT-PCR kit, and was followed by a second round of multiplex PCR, then size selection and purification. The libraries underwent paired-end sequencing with 100 bp reads on an Illumina HiSeq2000. In the authors' own workflow: SOAPnuke was used to process the reads, removing any read that contained adapters or uncalled bases, had a mean Phred below 15, or lacked an exact match to the constant primer or identifier. COPE v1.2.5 was used to merge the high-quality paired reads. Each unique nucleotide sequence was defined as a clonotype, and clonotypes were aligned to IMGT TRB V, D and J references with MiTCR v1.1. Analysis was restricted to V-J combinations with a frequency above 0.0001, which covered roughly 99% of repertoires. A TCR clonal expansion and chaos score per V-J combination was defined as the ratio of F50 clonal expansion to chaos observed in the TCRdist matrix. Welch's t-statistics and random forest were used to narrow the features down to 13 V-J combinations, which were then fed into a naive Bayes classifier. The Morisita-Horn index was used to measure how similar the thyroid and blood repertoires were. TCRdb reprocessing: public reads trimmed at Q25 with fastp, clones called with MiXCR, in-frame beta chains kept. Each CDR3 protein appears once, grouped with its most common genes and DNA. In this record, the V and J calls reflect TCRdb's handling and not the investigators' own analysis. Here the sample has roughly 700,000 distinct CDR3 sequences; about 44% occur a single time. The ten largest clonotypes hold 44% of the sample.

The source of the sample is a study of Graves' ophthalmopathy and Graves' hyperthyroidism (dated by TCRdb to 2016 to 2019). About the full investigation: Peripheral blood samples were taken at the time of initial diagnosis, before any treatment was given. To tell Graves' ophthalmopathy apart from Graves' hyperthyroidism, and to predict which patients would progress to ophthalmopathy, the study relied on TCR beta repertoire signatures. In total, 135 blood samples were TCR-sequenced: approximately 42 ophthalmopathy, 75 hyperthyroidism and about 17 hyperthyroidism-to-ophthalmopathy patients. A discovery set of about a hundred patients (roughly 43 ophthalmopathy, around 57 stable hyperthyroidism) was enrolled to explore V-J signatures distinguishing ophthalmopathy from hyperthyroidism. An independent validation cohort was composed of some 19 hyperthyroidism patients and approximately 15 patients who later progressed from hyperthyroidism to ophthalmopathy. In 6 or 7 hyperthyroidism patients, T-cell repertoires of thyroid tissue and blood were compared. Once sampling was done, hyperthyroidism patients were given methimazole at a starting dose of 30 mg daily, while ophthalmopathy patients were given high-dose intravenous methylprednisolone. General study outcomes and caveats: In validation, the model predicted ophthalmopathy progression with 70.59% sensitivity and about 77% specificity; more than ten predicted patients were CT-confirmed with GO in a median of around 6.5 months. The 13-signature model separated ophthalmopathy from stable hyperthyroidism with approximately 90% sensitivity and 81.08% specificity in cross-validation, and 80%/75% in the test set. Sample size was not predetermined statistically, and investigators were not blinded to group allocation. Most expanded thyroid clonotypes with a frequency above 0.001 also appeared in blood, which suggests that blood repertoires may reflect the immune response in the thyroid.

The CDR3 goes from the cysteine to the phenylalanine over 18 residues. Kept here is only the CDR3 DNA, which spans 54 bases and is read in frame from base 1. V ends up 5 bases short and J 1 base short, with an unmatched junction base count of 7. Via the germline V gene, CDR1 is SNHLY and CDR2 FYNNEI. Ophthalmopathy patients were characterized by moderately to severely active disease, a Clinical Activity Score of at least 3, a NOSPECS grade of at least 4, and a disease duration under 3 months. Anyone with other autoimmune diseases, uncontrolled infections, pregnancy or lactation was excluded from the study. Diagnosis was based on clinical symptoms, serum thyroxine, TRAb, thyroid ultrasound and orbital computed tomography. PBMCs were isolated from about 9.2 ml of fresh peripheral blood by Ficoll-Paque density gradient centrifugation. Trizol reagent was used to extract the total RNA, and its quality was then checked on an Agilent 2100 Bioanalyzer.

In this chain, TRBV2 is recombined with TRBJ2-6; 11 central nucleotides agree with TRBD2. This clonotype was sampled from an adult man with Graves' ophthalmopathy. Sequencing was done on a sample of peripheral blood. The CDR3 protein sequence reads: CASSYKLAGVSGANVLTF. The DNA reads TGTGCCAGCAGTTACAAACTAGCGGGAGTTTCTGGGGCCAACGTCCTGACTTTC.